The rows below give T cell receptor beta chains drawn from one sample of a study of T cells after yellow fever vaccination. TCRdb redid the calling of the 5' RACE reads with MiXCR, one entry per CDR3 protein. The sample consists of approximately 600,000 distinct CDR3 sequences, 10% to 15% of them appearing once. The material was PBMCs, obtained on the day of the yellow fever booster vaccination. The receptors stem from a man aged 25 to 45 who received the YFV17D yellow fever vaccine. Each CDR3 is given with its conserved first and last residue. The D gene is left open where the match is weak. Expanded clones get a size class; other rows say once, few or many, or leave the size out.

clone_size: few
d_call: -
v_call: TRBV29-1
j_call: TRBJ2-3
cdr3_aa: CSVRLPLTDTQYF
cdr3_nt: TGCAGCGTTCGACTCCCCCTCACAGATACGCAGTATTTT

clone_size: few
d_call: -
v_call: TRBV4-3
j_call: TRBJ2-2
cdr3_aa: CASSQERELFF
cdr3_nt: TGCGCCAGCAGCCAAGAACGGGAGCTGTTTTTT

clone_size: -
d_call: TRBD1
v_call: TRBV15
j_call: TRBJ2-7
cdr3_aa: CATSSKDRDYEQYF
cdr3_nt: TGTGCCACCAGCAGTAAGGACAGGGACTACGAGCAGTACTTC

clone_size: -
d_call: TRBD2
v_call: TRBV6-6
j_call: TRBJ2-1
cdr3_aa: CAAGASGTNEQFF
cdr3_nt: TGTGCCGCCGGCGCTAGCGGGACAAATGAGCAGTTCTTC

clone_size: few
d_call: TRBD1
v_call: TRBV18
j_call: TRBJ2-5
cdr3_aa: CASSPGDRGTQYF
cdr3_nt: TGTGCCAGCTCACCGGGCGACAGGGGAACCCAGTACTTC

clone_size: few
d_call: TRBD2
v_call: TRBV5-1
j_call: TRBJ2-1
cdr3_aa: CASSLMGLAGGYDEQFF
cdr3_nt: TGCGCCAGCAGCTTGATGGGACTAGCGGGAGGGTACGATGAGCAGTTCTTC

clone_size: few
d_call: -
v_call: TRBV6-1
j_call: TRBJ1-2
cdr3_aa: CASSEIVRGDGYTF
cdr3_nt: TGTGCCAGCAGTGAAATAGTCAGGGGAGATGGCTACACCTTC

clone_size: few
d_call: -
v_call: TRBV20-1
j_call: TRBJ2-3
cdr3_aa: CSASAWRTDTQYF
cdr3_nt: TGCAGTGCTAGTGCGTGGCGCACAGATACGCAGTATTTT

clone_size: -
d_call: TRBD1
v_call: TRBV7-2
j_call: TRBJ1-2
cdr3_aa: CASSPAGGGQGYTF
cdr3_nt: TGTGCCAGCAGCCCCGCAGGGGGGGGGCAAGGCTACACCTTC

clone_size: -
d_call: TRBD2
v_call: TRBV4-2
j_call: TRBJ2-3
cdr3_aa: CASSQVGTSGRGGLHF
cdr3_nt: TGTGCCAGCAGCCAAGTCGGGACTAGCGGGAGAGGGGGTCTGCATTTT

clone_size: -
d_call: TRBD2
v_call: TRBV3-1
j_call: TRBJ2-7
cdr3_aa: CASSRASLAGGSSYEQYF
cdr3_nt: TGTGCCAGCAGCCGGGCAAGCCTAGCGGGAGGGAGCTCCTACGAGCAGTACTTC

clone_size: -
d_call: -
v_call: TRBV7-2
j_call: TRBJ2-7
cdr3_aa: CASSLVHNPTYEQYF
cdr3_nt: TGTGCCAGCAGCTTAGTTCACAACCCCACCTACGAGCAGTACTTC

clone_size: -
d_call: TRBD1
v_call: TRBV3-1
j_call: TRBJ2-7
cdr3_aa: CASSSKGTGRSGDYEQYF
cdr3_nt: TGTGCCAGCAGCTCAAAAGGGACAGGGAGATCGGGGGACTACGAGCAGTACTTC

clone_size: few
d_call: -
v_call: TRBV18
j_call: TRBJ2-1
cdr3_aa: CASSEKEGRRNEQFF
cdr3_nt: TGTGCCAGCTCAGAAAAGGAGGGGAGAAGGAATGAGCAGTTCTTC

clone_size: few
d_call: TRBD2
v_call: TRBV7-6
j_call: TRBJ2-2
cdr3_aa: CASSSGGRANTGELFF
cdr3_nt: TGTGCCAGCAGTAGTGGCGGGAGGGCGAACACCGGGGAGCTGTTTTTT

clone_size: -
d_call: -
v_call: TRBV29-1
j_call: TRBJ2-5
cdr3_aa: CSVESAGARETQYF
cdr3_nt: TGCAGCGTTGAAAGCGCAGGGGCGCGCGAGACCCAGTACTTC

clone_size: -
d_call: -
v_call: TRBV3-1
j_call: TRBJ2-5
cdr3_aa: CASTARERQETQYF
cdr3_nt: TGTGCCAGCACGGCTCGGGAGAGGCAAGAGACCCAGTACTTC